This TCR beta chain was found in a study of blood T cell repertoires in COVID-19. Only in-frame clones appear in the TCRdb table, and some are missing; sequencing was by immunoSEQ multiplex PCR. The sample shows 200,000 to 250,000 clones, about 80% of them seen only once. J lost 7 bases, V lost 5 bases, and 9 bases had no gene match. This CDR3 spans 15 amino acids. Germline CDR1 is SGHAT and CDR2 is FQNNGV. The sequence was collected from a woman under 40 who had recovered from COVID-19. Sample: peripheral blood. The chain joins TRBV11-2 to TRBJ1-4; 8 bases align to TRBD1. CDR3 bases: TGTGCCAGCAGCCCCGTCGGACAGGGTGGTGAAAAACTGTTTTTT. It translates to CASSPVGQGGEKLFF.